This T cell receptor (beta chain) comes out of a study of T-cell reconstitution after alpha-beta-depleted transplantation in children. The library targeted TCRbeta and was prepared with unique molecular identifiers. TCRdb reprocessed the PCR reads with MiXCR, giving one entry per CDR3 protein. The repertoire consists of 90,000 to 130,000 distinct CDR3 sequences, with about a tenth occurring once and the leading ten covering approximately 7.6%. This clonotype was counted ten times or more. CDR3 size: 16 residues. Trimming shortened V by 3 bases and J by 2 bases, and 15 bases separated the two germline ends.

The sample here was PBMCs from the stem cell graft donor, taken from the stem cell graft. This chain joins TRBV12-3 or TRBV12-4 and TRBJ2-3, with a tentative D call TRBD2 (6 bases). This receptor was taken from a human donor who donated a stem cell graft to a child with acute lymphoblastic leukemia. CDR3 sequence reads: CASSLVGAGPTDTQYF. CDR3 sequence (DNA): TGTGCCAGCAGTTTGGTTGGGGCGGGACCCACAGATACGCAGTATTTT.